A selection of T cell receptor beta chains follows, all from one sample in a study of lymphopenia after photon versus proton radiotherapy. Sequenced by immunoSEQ multiplex PCR; TCRdb stores in-frame clones only, minus some. The data show over 35,000 clones, 86% seen once. Sequencing used peripheral blood, obtained from a patient treated with proton-based radiotherapy. Receptors originate from a woman in her 70s with pancreatic cancer. Some clones in this sample may be carry-over from other donors' samples. CDR3s include the opening cysteine and the closing phenylalanine or tryptophan.

CDR3 protein	J gene	V gene
CASSLGDSYNSPLHF	TRBJ1-6	TRBV11-2
CASSMVAGASTDTQYF	TRBJ2-3	TRBV19
CASRETQGSQPQHF	TRBJ1-5	TRBV6-1
CASSSTQEQFF	TRBJ2-1	TRBV7-8
CASSSLEGEQFF	TRBJ2-1	TRBV11-3
CASSEAGTAAYNEQFF	TRBJ2-1	TRBV6-1
CAWSLTSNQPQHF	TRBJ1-5	TRBV30
CASYHSEANTEAFF	TRBJ1-1	TRBV6-5
CASSRPGQGYEQYF	TRBJ2-7	TRBV16
CASILAGGSYEQYF	TRBJ2-7	TRBV2
CASKSVSVNEKLFF	TRBJ1-4	TRBV19
CASSSSVRDYEQYF	TRBJ2-7	TRBV6-5
CASSQTGTGNEKLFF	TRBJ1-4	TRBV4-3
CAIKRGLMNTEAFF	TRBJ1-1	TRBV10-3
CASSKDRGRNTIYF	TRBJ1-3	TRBV21-1
CASSERVGNTEAFF	TRBJ1-1	TRBV25-1
CASSGASGTLGDTQYF	TRBJ2-3	TRBV2
CASSLGQGSSYEQYF	TRBJ2-7	TRBV5-4
CASSPPGVGSNQPQHF	TRBJ1-5	TRBV6-6
CASSSGLGGETQYF	TRBJ2-5	TRBV5-8
CASSPQTQGNYGYTF	TRBJ1-2	TRBV7-9
CAWSRSLAGMNTEAFF	TRBJ1-1	TRBV30
CASSERGNQPQHF	TRBJ1-5	TRBV10-2